The 24 T cell receptor beta chains reported below all come from one sample, sequenced in a study of cytomegalovirus exposure and HLA in healthy donors. Measured with immunoSEQ multiplex PCR; TCRdb has only the in-frame clones, and not every one. Of 150,000 to 200,000 clones listed, about 90% were seen once; the top ten hold 4% to 5%. The sequenced sample consisted of PBMCs. The receptors were gathered from a man aged 18 to 30 in good health and CMV-seropositive.

The chain carries TRBV18 and TRBJ1-1, with D uncertain. The ends were cut back, 7 bases at V and 0 bases at J, with 9 bases in the middle. The CDR3 extends over 13 amino acids. CDR1 is KGHSH, CDR2 LQKENI, per germline. CDR3 in DNA: TGTGCCAGCTTCTACAGCATGAACACTGAAGCTTTCTTT. Translated: CASFYSMNTEAFF. The full variable domain, with the rest looked up from reference TRBV18 and TRBJ1-1, is NAGVMQNPRHLVRRRGQEARLRCSPMKGHSHVYWYRQLPEEGLKFMVYLQKENIIDESGMPKERFSAEFPKEGPSILRIQQVVRGDSAAYFCASFYSMNTEAFFGQGTRLTVV.

This rearrangement joins TRBV28 to TRBJ2-7; the D gene is possibly TRBD2 (5 bases). V gave up 6 bases and J gave up 7 bases, with 13 bases separating them. The length of the CDR3 is 12 residues. Germline assignment: CDR1 MDHEN and CDR2 SYDVKM. The CDR3 loop reads CASSLGVAEQYF. CDR3 nucleotide sequence: TGTGCCAGCAGCCTAGGCGTAGCGGAGCAGTACTTC.

The chain is built from TRBV19 and TRBJ2-1, with D maybe TRBD2 (6 bases). Looked up from germline, CDR1 is LNHDA and CDR2 is SQIVND (reference sequence). The length of the CDR3 is 13 residues. V lost 5 bases and J 8 bases, leaving 13 bases between the germline ends. CDR3 DNA: TGTGCCAGTAGTCCCCGGGACTTCTATGAGCAGTTCTTC. Its translation is CASSPRDFYEQFF. Full variable domain (outside the CDR3, taken from reference TRBV19 and TRBJ2-1): DGGITQSPKYLFRKEGQNVTLSCEQNLNHDAMYWYRQDPGQGLRLIYYSQIVNDFQKGDIAEGYSVSREKKESFPLTVTSAQKNPTAFYLCASSPRDFYEQFFGPGTRLTVL.

The chain joins TRBV13 to TRBJ2-7; D is perhaps TRBD2 (5 bases). Trimming cost V 2 bases and J 0 bases, with 20 bases left between them. The CDR3 runs 18 residues. The germline gives CDR1 PRHDT, CDR2 FYEKMQ (reference sequence). In DNA, the CDR3 is TGTGCCAGCAGCTTACTAAGCCCCCGGCGGGTATGCTCCTACGAGCAGTACTTC. Encoded protein: CASSLLSPRRVCSYEQYF.

This chain links TRBV11-3 with TRBJ2-7; TRBD2 is a possible D gene (5 bases). Germline CDR1 is SGHNT and CDR2 is YENEEA. The CDR3 contains 12 residues. V gave up 6 bases and J gave up 3 bases, with 9 bases separating them. CDR3 sequence: CASREVGYEQYF. CDR3 DNA sequence: TGTGCCAGCAGGGAGGTGGGCTACGAGCAGTACTTC.

The chain carries TRBV25-1 and TRBJ2-7; 7 bases are shared with TRBD1. The CDR3 extends over 14 amino acids. Per germline, CDR1 MGHDK and CDR2 SYGVNS. The CDR3 nucleotides read TGTGCGACTGCGGGCCGGGACAGAGGCTACGAGCAGTACTTC. This translates into CATAGRDRGYEQYF.

The V and J genes are TRBV6-6 and TRBJ2-3; 7 bases agree with TRBD2. V was clipped by 7 bases and J by 6 bases; unmatched bases: 7. In germline, CDR1 is MNHNY, CDR2 SVGAGI (reference sequence). The CDR3 runs to 13 residues. CDR3 DNA: TGTGCCAGCACTAGGGAGGGCTATGATACGCAGTATTTT. Its translation is CASTREGYDTQYF.

The V gene is TRBV2, the J gene TRBJ2-7; the match to TRBD1 covers 12 bases. With V trimmed by 2 bases and J by 7 bases, 12 bases remained unmatched. Per the germline V gene, CDR1 is SNHLY and CDR2 is FYNNEI. The CDR3 is 17 amino acids. This CDR3 reads CASSELPPGQGAREQYF. The CDR3 DNA sequence: TGTGCCAGCAGTGAACTACCTCCGGGACAGGGGGCGCGGGAGCAGTACTTC.

DNA of the CDR3: TGTGCCAGCAGCACGCACGGCGCGGGTGGAAACACCATATATTTT. Protein product: CASSTHGAGGNTIYF. The J gene is TRBJ1-3, the V gene TRBV28; D ambiguous. The CDR3 runs 15 residues. Trimming took 6 bases from V and 3 from J, leaving 15 bases between them. The germline CDR1 and CDR2 sequences are MDHEN and SYDVKM.

The chain uses TRBV5-4 and TRBJ2-7, with 9 bases matching TRBD2. The germline CDR1 and CDR2 sequences are SGHNT and YYREEE (reference sequence). Trimming at V came to 2 bases and at J to 2 bases, leaving 2 bases not matched to a gene. The CDR3 spans 14 residues. The CDR3 nucleotides are TGTGCCAGCAGCTTTGCGGGAGGGCCCTACGAGCAGTACTTC. It codes for CASSFAGGPYEQYF.

This clone was seen only a few times. The chain uses TRBV4-2 and TRBJ2-5; 10 bases map to TRBD2. The germline CDR1 and CDR2 sequences are LGHNA and YNFKEQ. The CDR3 loop spans 16 amino acids. Germline trimming cut 4 bases from V and 0 bases from J; bases unmatched to any gene: 5. The CDR3 protein is CASSPRTSGDQETQYF. The CDR3 DNA reads TGTGCCAGCAGCCCTCGGACTAGCGGAGACCAAGAGACCCAGTACTTC.

This clone was seen only once. The chain uses TRBV28 and TRBJ2-1; TRBD2 agrees at 9 bases. Per the germline V gene, CDR1 is MDHEN and CDR2 is SYDVKM. J lost 4 bases, V lost 8 bases, and 12 bases had no gene match. The length of the CDR3 is 16 residues. The CDR3 DNA follows: TGTGCCAGCGCAACCCCGACTAGCGGAATGTACAATGAGCAGTTCTTC. Its protein is CASATPTSGMYNEQFF. The whole variable domain, remainder taken from reference TRBV28 and TRBJ2-1, is DVKVTQSSRYLVKRTGEKVFLECVQDMDHENMFWYRQDPGLGLRLIYFSYDVKMKEKGDIPEGYSVSREKKERFSLILESASTNQTSMYLCASATPTSGMYNEQFFGPGTRLTVL.

J is TRBJ2-2 and V is TRBV27; 11 bases agree with TRBD2. Germline V gene lookup returns CDR1 MNHEY and CDR2 SMNVEV (reference sequence). CDR3 size: 17 residues. J lost 5 bases, V lost 6 bases, and 11 bases had no gene match. CDR3 residues: CASRNGPVAGGTGELFF. CDR3 in DNA: TGTGCCAGCAGAAATGGCCCAGTAGCGGGAGGGACCGGGGAGCTGTTTTTT.

The rearrangement uses TRBV7-3 and TRBJ1-1; 8 bases match TRBD1. V was pared by 4 bases and J by 8 bases, with 6 bases of the junction left unmatched. From germline, CDR1 is SGHTA and CDR2 FQGTGA. This CDR3 contains 13 residues. CDR3 in DNA: TGTGCCAGCAGCTCAGGGACAGGCGACGAAGCTTTCTTT. This encodes CASSSGTGDEAFF. Complete variable domain (other parts from reference TRBV7-3 and TRBJ1-1): GAGVSQTPSNKVTEKGKYVELRCDPISGHTALYWYRQSLGQGPEFLIYFQGTGAADDSGLPNDRFFAVRPEGSVSTLKIQRTERGDSAVYLCASSSGTGDEAFFGQGTRLTVV.

The chain links TRBV4-1 to TRBJ2-3, with 9 positions matching TRBD2. The germline V gene has CDR1 MGHRA and CDR2 YSYEKL. The J segment lost 6 bases and the V segment lost 5 bases, leaving 9 bases of the junction unmatched. This CDR3 region has 15 residues. In DNA, the CDR3 is TGCGCCAGCAGCTTTAGTGCGGGAGGGGGTGATACGCAGTATTTT. Encoded protein: CASSFSAGGGDTQYF.

This rearrangement joins TRBV29-1 to TRBJ2-1, with 8 bases lining up with TRBD1. The trim removed 3 bases at V and 0 bases at J, leaving 13 bases unmatched. Germline CDR1 reads SQVTM; CDR2 reads ANQGSEA. The CDR3 sequence is 18 residues long. CDR3 DNA sequence: TGCAGCGTTGAGGGTTGGACAGGGTCCCCGAGCTCCTACAATGAGCAGTTCTTC. Residues: CSVEGWTGSPSSYNEQFF.

The V call is TRBV5-8, the J call TRBJ1-1, with 7 bases aligning to TRBD1. With V trimmed by 1 base and J by 1 base, 1 base remained unmatched. The germline gives CDR1 SGHTS, CDR2 YDEGEE. This CDR3 has 14 residues. CDR3 region: CASSLTGANTEAFF. Here the CDR3 DNA reads TGTGCCAGCAGCTTGACAGGGGCGAACACTGAAGCTTTCTTT.

The genes are TRBV28 and TRBJ1-5, with 8 bases identical to TRBD1. This CDR3 contains 14 residues. CDR1 and CDR2 (germline): MDHEN, SYDVKM. The J segment lost 5 bases and the V segment lost 2 bases, leaving 2 bases of the junction unmatched. In DNA form, the CDR3 reads TGTGCCAGCAGTTTACTGACAGGGGATCAGCCCCAGCATTTT. It translates to CASSLLTGDQPQHF.

This clone showed up just once. The chain carries TRBV6-5 and TRBJ2-1; TRBD1 matches 7 bases. The junction had 8 bases not matched to a gene; V was cut back by 0 bases and J by 9 bases. CDR3 length equals 15 residues. Germline values: CDR1 MNHEY, CDR2 SVGAGI. CDR3 amino acids: CASSYSSDRMIEQFF. CDR3 DNA: TGTGCCAGCAGTTACTCCTCGGACAGGATGATTGAGCAGTTCTTC.

The chain couples TRBV6-5 to TRBJ1-1; D might be TRBD1 (5 bases). The V and J ends lost 4 bases and 5 bases respectively, with 8 bases between them. The CDR3 consists of 12 residues. The V gene's germline CDR1 is MNHEY and CDR2 SVGAGI. Here the CDR3 DNA reads TGTGCCAGCAGTTGGGAGGGGACTGAAGCTTTCTTT. As protein: CASSWEGTEAFF.

The chain is built from TRBV7-8 and TRBJ1-5, with TRBD1 identical over 7 bases. The CDR3 runs to 16 residues. Germline-derived CDR1 and CDR2 are SGHVS and FQNEAQ. V lost 3 bases to trimming and J lost 6 bases; unmatched junction nucleotides: 11. The CDR3 nucleotides read TGTGCCAGCAGCTTGGGCAGGGGGACCCCCTCTCAGCCCCAGCATTTT. Its protein product is CASSLGRGTPSQPQHF.

J is TRBJ2-2 and V is TRBV5-1, with TRBD2 identical over 14 bases. V lost 5 bases, J lost 5 bases, and 11 bases stayed unmatched. The CDR3 contains 18 residues. Germline lookup yields CDR1 SGHRS and CDR2 YFSETQ. CDR3: CASSPLRGTSGRTGELFF. CDR3 DNA: TGCGCCAGCAGTCCTCTAAGGGGGACTAGCGGGAGAACCGGGGAGCTGTTTTTT.

The chain recombines TRBV11-1 with TRBJ2-2; a possible D gene is TRBD1 (6 bases). This CDR3 contains 17 residues. V was shortened by 1 base and J by 1 base, with 13 bases between the two germline ends. Germline V gives CDR1 SGHAT, CDR2 FQDESV (reference sequence). The CDR3 sequence: CASSLGGGRGNTGELFF. In DNA form, the CDR3 reads TGTGCCAGCAGCTTAGGAGGGGGACGGGGGAACACCGGGGAGCTGTTTTTT. The whole variable domain, remainder taken from reference TRBV11-1 and TRBJ2-2, is EAEVAQSPRYKITEKSQAVAFWCDPISGHATLYWYRQILGQGPELLVQFQDESVVDDSQLPKDRFSAERLKGVDSTLKIQPAELGDSAMYLCASSLGGGRGNTGELFFGEGSRLTVL.

Points on this clone: Other nucleotide sequences in the sample specify the same CDR3. The DNA of the CDR3 is TGTGCCAGCAGTTTTCCTACAGGGGCTAACTATGGCTACACCTTC. Amino acids: CASSFPTGANYGYTF. This chain links TRBV28 with TRBJ1-2; 7 bases are shared with TRBD1. The germline gives CDR1 MDHEN, CDR2 SYDVKM. V trimming: 3 bases; J trimming: 0 bases; junction bases outside the gene matches: 4. The CDR3 contains 15 residues.